The 15 T cell receptor beta chains below come from one sample, sequenced in a study of T cells in Graves' hyperthyroidism and ophthalmopathy. TCR beta CDR3 region amplification was performed from RNA transcripts. First-round RT-PCR with HTBI primers amplified the TCR CDR3 region. Using its own MiXCR run on the multiplex PCR reads, TCRdb lists one record per CDR3 protein. The sample gives roughly 330,000 distinct CDR3 sequences, approximately 16% of which show up once; around 35% is in the top ten. The specimen was blood. The source is a young man with Graves' hyperthyroidism.

A remark on this clonotype: This could be a read error, since a much larger clone is one nucleotide away. V is TRBV12-3 or TRBV12-4 and J is TRBJ1-6, with unresolved D. Trimming cost V 4 bases and J 2 bases, with 18 bases left between them. The CDR3 consists of 18 residues. As DNA, the CDR3 is TGTGCCAGCAGTTCGGGCCCCGATACGGGCCCCTATAATTCACCCCTCCACTTT. Protein sequence: CASSSGPDTGPYNSPLHF.

This clonotype was counted many times. The chain has TRBV3-1 and TRBJ2-7; maybe TRBD2 (6 bases). V lost 3 bases and J lost 0, with 21 bases in between. The CDR3 runs 18 residues. Germline V CDR1 and CDR2: LGHDT, YNNKEL (reference sequence). CDR3 residues: CASSQMSGGAPLSYEQYF. In DNA, the CDR3 is TGTGCCAGCAGCCAGATGTCAGGAGGGGCCCCACTCTCCTACGAGCAGTACTTC.

The chain recombines TRBV7-9 with TRBJ2-3; D not resolved. The V and J ends lost 5 bases and 1 base respectively, with 7 bases between them. CDR1 SEHNR and CDR2 FQNEAQ come from the germline V gene (reference sequence). The CDR3 is 13 amino acids. The CDR3 loop is CASSRGGTDTQYF. The CDR3 DNA reads TGTGCCAGCAGCCGTGGCGGCACAGATACGCAGTATTTT.

This clonotype was recorded at least ten times. The chain carries TRBV30 and TRBJ2-2; D not certain. The germline V and J ends were trimmed by 4 bases and 4 bases, with 28 bases remaining between them. CDR3 size: 19 residues. Looked up from germline, CDR1 is GTSNPN and CDR2 is SVGIG (reference sequence). Written as DNA, the CDR3 is TGTGCCTGGACCCTACACCCGACGGACGTATACGTGGGCACCGGGGAGCTGTTTTTT. Amino acid sequence: CAWTLHPTDVYVGTGELFF. The full variable domain, rest sourced from reference TRBV30 and TRBJ2-2, is SQTIHQWPATLVQPVGSPLSLECTVEGTSNPNLYWYRQAAGRGLQLLFYSVGIGQISSEVPQNLSASRPQDRQFILSSKKLLLSDSGFYLCAWTLHPTDVYVGTGELFFGEGSRLTVL.

This clonotype appeared many times. The chain recombines TRBV29-1 with TRBJ2-3; D is perhaps TRBD2 (6 bases). CDR1 and CDR2 (germline): SQVTM, ANQGSEA. V lost 5 bases and J 0 bases, leaving 12 bases between the germline ends. The CDR3 length is 14 residues. CDR3 residues: CSVIGDLSTDTQYF. The CDR3 nucleotides read TGCAGCGTTATAGGGGACTTAAGCACAGATACGCAGTATTTT.

Comments on this clonotype: This clone may be a read error of a much larger clone one base away. The chain uses TRBV3-1 and TRBJ2-1, with a possible D match to TRBD2 (5 bases). CDR3 size: 12 residues. Germline lookup yields CDR1 LGHDT and CDR2 YNNKEL (reference sequence). V was shortened by 8 bases and J by 4 bases, with 9 bases between the two germline ends. CDR3 region: CASGWEYNEQFF. CDR3 nucleotides: TGTGCCAGCGGATGGGAGTACAATGAGCAGTTCTTC.

The chain recombines TRBV6-2 or TRBV6-3 with TRBJ1-5; D call uncertain. V lost 2 bases and J 3 bases, leaving 5 bases between the germline ends. CDR1 is MNHEY, CDR2 SVGEGT, per germline. CDR3 length: 13 amino acids. The CDR3 protein is CASSYGPNQPQHF. In DNA form, the CDR3 reads TGTGCCAGCAGTTACGGCCCCAATCAGCCCCAGCATTTT.

The table lists this clonotype with many counts. This chain links TRBV11-2 with TRBJ2-7, with 11 bases lining up with TRBD2. Germline lookup yields CDR1 SGHAT and CDR2 FQNNGV. This CDR3 contains 15 residues. The V and J ends lost 0 bases and 2 bases, in that order; junction bases with no gene match: 0. This CDR3 is CASSLELAGAYEQYF. In nucleotides, the CDR3 is TGTGCCAGCAGCTTAGAACTAGCGGGAGCCTACGAGCAGTACTTC.

At least ten counts were recorded for this clonotype. The V call is TRBV6-1, the J call TRBJ2-7; D unclear. Germline V gene sequence: CDR1 MNHNS, CDR2 SASEGT. The CDR3 runs to 11 residues. V lost 5 bases and J 5 bases, leaving 7 bases between the germline ends. The CDR3 DNA is TGTGCCAGCAGTTTGCAGCACGAGCAGTACTTC. Translating it yields CASSLQHEQYF.

This clonotype was seen repeatedly, ten times or more. The chain links TRBV11-3 to TRBJ1-6; D gene ambiguous. V was clipped by 5 bases and J by 3 bases, with 14 bases between them. CDR1 SGHNT and CDR2 YENEEA come from the germline V gene. This CDR3 has 16 residues. This CDR3 reads CASSTDGCRYNSPLHF. Here the CDR3 DNA reads TGTGCCAGCAGCACGGACGGCTGCCGCTATAATTCACCCCTCCACTTT.

This clonotype has just a few counts. This rearrangement joins TRBV7-9 to TRBJ2-3; D unresolved. This CDR3 region has 11 residues. The germline V gene encodes CDR1 SEHNR and CDR2 FQNEAQ (reference sequence). The germline V and J ends were trimmed by 3 bases and 7 bases, with 5 bases remaining between them. The CDR3 nucleotides read TGTGCCAGCAGCTTTGAATATACGCAGTATTTT. This codes for CASSFEYTQYF.

The V call is TRBV19, the J call TRBJ2-1; 10 nucleotides agree with TRBD1. The CDR3 is 12 residues long. Germline CDR1 reads LNHDA; CDR2 reads SQIVND (reference sequence). Germline trimming cut 5 bases from V and 10 bases from J; bases unmatched to any gene: 2. The CDR3 region has the DNA TGTGCCAGTAGTGGGGACAGGGGCGAGCAGTTCTTC. Translated, it gives CASSGDRGEQFF.

This clonotype has at least ten counts. The chain combines TRBV28 with TRBJ2-7; 10 positions agree with TRBD2. Germline loops: CDR1 MDHEN, CDR2 SYDVKM. The CDR3 runs to 15 residues. Germline trimming cut 7 bases from V and 3 bases from J; bases unmatched to any gene: 9. DNA for the CDR3: TGTGCCAGCACCCGGGAGGGGACTAGCGTCTACGAGCAGTACTTC. It encodes CASTREGTSVYEQYF. The complete variable domain, with remaining parts taken from reference TRBV28 and TRBJ2-7, reads DVKVTQSSRYLVKRTGEKVFLECVQDMDHENMFWYRQDPGLGLRLIYFSYDVKMKEKGDIPEGYSVSREKKERFSLILESASTNQTSMYLCASTREGTSVYEQYFGPGTRLTVT.

The chain joins TRBV2 to TRBJ2-3; 9 bases line up with TRBD2. With 4 bases clipped from V and 0 bases from J, the junction kept 5 bases outside the gene matches. Per the germline V gene, CDR1 is SNHLY and CDR2 is FYNNEI. The CDR3 loop spans 16 amino acids. The CDR3 region is CASSVGLAPSTDTQYF. DNA for the CDR3: TGTGCCAGCAGTGTAGGACTAGCGCCCAGCACAGATACGCAGTATTTT.

CDR3: CSASGALVATNEKLFF. CDR3 coding DNA: TGCAGTGCTAGCGGGGCACTAGTTGCAACTAATGAAAAACTGTTTTTT. The chain links TRBV20-1 to TRBJ1-4; tentatively, D is TRBD1 (5 bases). The CDR3 is 16 amino acids. V lost 3 bases to trimming and J lost 0 bases, with 14 bases between them. CDR1 is DFQATT, CDR2 SNEGSKA, per germline (reference sequence).